This T cell receptor (beta chain) was captured in a study of blood T cell repertoires in COVID-19. Study summary: Some COVID-19 samples were acute and others convalescent; all came from the United States, Italy and Spain. In each case, the material was cDNA or gDNA derived from T cells, B-cell-depleted T cells, or PBMCs.

Germline V gene data show CDR1 as SGHNT and CDR2 as YYREEE (reference sequence). This CDR3 is 14 amino acids long. V was trimmed by 0 bases and J by 5 bases, leaving 11 bases between them. Source study methods: By means of reference gene primer amplification, nucleated cell counts were estimated. Using immunoSEQ multiplex PCR, the repertoire was profiled, and TCRdb retains in-frame clones only, with some absent. The D gene and trimming were derived from the DNA, and the V and J assignments and clone size from that table. This sample carries 200,000 to 250,000 clones, roughly 90% of them seen once, and the ten largest clones take under 5.5%.

This clonotype originated in a middle-aged woman with acute or convalescent COVID-19. Source material: peripheral blood. This sequence joins TRBV5-4 and TRBJ1-1; no firm D call. The DNA of the CDR3 is TGTGCCAGCAGCTTGGGGCGGGAGGAGACTGAAGCTTTCTTT. Amino acid sequence: CASSLGREETEAFF. Supplemented by reference TRBV5-4 and TRBJ1-1, the full variable domain reads ETGVTQSPTHLIKTRGQQVTLRCSSQSGHNTVSWYQQALGQGPQFIFQYYREEENGRGNFPPRFSGLQFPNYSSELNVNALELDDSALYLCASSLGREETEAFFGQGTRLTVV.